Included here is one T cell receptor beta chain sequence, with context. Antigen: not known. Only in-frame clones appear in the TCRdb table, and some are missing; sequencing was by immunoSEQ multiplex PCR. The sample holds tens of thousands of clones, around 86% seen once. This entry is derived from a study of somatic mutations in cytotoxic T cells in rheumatoid arthritis. Germline V gene sequence: CDR1 SQVTM, CDR2 ANQGSEA. The ends were cut back, 4 bases at V and 0 bases at J, with 10 bases in the middle. The CDR3 totals 14 residues. Whole-study findings and limits: The study found CD8+ clonality increased with age in rheumatoid arthritis patients, not healthy controls. Antigens recognized by the expanded CD8+ clones were unknown.

This clonotype was obtained from an adult with rheumatoid arthritis. The chain employs TRBV29-1 and TRBJ2-1; D perhaps matches TRBD1 (6 bases). The sample was CD8+ T cells sorted from blood. DNA of the CDR3: TGCAGCGTTGGGGACACCTACTCCTACAATGAGCAGTTCTTC. This translates into CSVGDTYSYNEQFF.